This T cell receptor beta chain was profiled in a study of tumor-infiltrating lymphocytes in primary liver carcinoma. As for the study in general: Every patient in the cohort had a primary liver carcinoma. That carcinoma was treated by surgical resection. There were tumors of stage T1-T3 N0M0, each 4.2 to 10 cm across. Roughly 3.5 to 7.5 million productive TCRbeta reads came from each sample, comparable across tissue types.

Germline DNA was also extracted, and blood RNA was taken from unsorted whole blood. A primer in the constant region served to generate TCR beta cDNA from approximately 450 ng of total RNA. Slightly modified ARM-PCR with three nested multiplex PCR rounds yielded TCR beta libraries. For roughly 10 cycles apiece, the opening two PCR rounds ran with TRBV1-TRBV30 forward primers and a C-beta reverse primer. TCRdb ran MiXCR on the multiplex PCR reads and lists one entry per CDR3 protein. The table shows hundreds of thousands of distinct CDR3 sequences, with less than 75% occurring only once. V lost 10 bases to trimming and J lost 2 bases; unmatched junction nucleotides: 13. There are 15 residues in the CDR3. The germline V gene has CDR1 MDHEN and CDR2 SYDVKM. Findings of the study overall: Bulk samples went unsorted, so CD4+ and CD8+ repertoires were not compared.

To note about this clonotype: Antigen specificity is unknown.

The clonotype originates from a man aged 35 to 55 with primary liver carcinoma and hepatitis B virus infection. Material: peripheral blood. The chain uses TRBV28 and TRBJ1-2; 7 bases map to TRBD1. CDR3 DNA sequence: TGTGCCACCCCGAAACTCCGACAGGGCAACTATGGCTACACCTTC. Its translation is CATPKLRQGNYGYTF.